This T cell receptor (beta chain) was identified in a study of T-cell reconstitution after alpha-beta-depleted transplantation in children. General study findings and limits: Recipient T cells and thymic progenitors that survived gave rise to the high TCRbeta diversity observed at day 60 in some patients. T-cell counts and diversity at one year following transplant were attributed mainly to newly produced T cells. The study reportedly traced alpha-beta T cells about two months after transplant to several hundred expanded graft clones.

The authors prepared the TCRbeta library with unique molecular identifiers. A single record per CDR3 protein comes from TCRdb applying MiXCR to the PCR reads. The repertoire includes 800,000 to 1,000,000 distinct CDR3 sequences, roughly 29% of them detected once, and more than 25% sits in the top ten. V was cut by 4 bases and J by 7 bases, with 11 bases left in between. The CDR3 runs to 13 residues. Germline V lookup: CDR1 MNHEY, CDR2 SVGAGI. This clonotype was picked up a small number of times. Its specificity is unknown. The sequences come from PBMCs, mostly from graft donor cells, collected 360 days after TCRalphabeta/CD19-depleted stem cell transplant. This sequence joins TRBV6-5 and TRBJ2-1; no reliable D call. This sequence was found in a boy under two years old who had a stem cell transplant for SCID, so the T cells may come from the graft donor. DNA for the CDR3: TGTGCCAGCAGTTTCGCGGACGGGAATGAGCAGTTCTTC. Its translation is CASSFADGNEQFF.